Reported below is one T cell receptor (beta chain). This sample is part of a study of T-cell reconstitution after alpha-beta-depleted transplantation in children. Unique molecular identifiers were incorporated into the prepared TCRbeta library. TCRdb redid the calling of the PCR reads with MiXCR, one entry per CDR3 protein. Of about 980,000 distinct CDR3 sequences in the sample, about 30% were seen once. Per the germline V gene, CDR1 is SGHTA and CDR2 is FQGNSA. The CDR3 length is 13 residues. With 3 bases removed from V and 7 bases from J, the gap between germline ends came to 13 bases. The sequence was collected from a boy under two years old who had a stem cell transplant for SCID, so the T cells may come from the graft donor. The J gene is TRBJ2-7, the V gene TRBV7-2, with unresolved D. Specimen: PBMCs, mostly from graft donor cells, collected 360 days after TCRalphabeta/CD19-depleted stem cell transplant. CDR3 DNA sequence: TGTGCCAGCAGCTTGGACGGATTGGGAGAGCAGTACTTC. This gives the protein CASSLDGLGEQYF.